This TCR beta chain was sequenced for a study of T cell repertoires in cytomegalovirus infection. Overall study findings and caveats: Cumulated frequencies of public TCR beta families served to identify carriers of CMV plus the relevant HLA.

J lost 6 bases, V lost 4 bases, and 3 bases had no gene match. Per the germline V gene, CDR1 is SGHVS and CDR2 is FNYEAQ. This CDR3 region has 14 residues. Each CDR3 protein gets one entry after TCRdb re-called the reads with MiXCR. This sample yields roughly 350,000 distinct CDR3 sequences, of which about 35% are seen a single time; around an eighth belongs to the top ten. About this clonotype: Its cognate antigen is unknown.

The starting material was cultured PBMCs, obtained from culture after CMV antigen stimulation. The sequence was collected from a human donor in good health (CMV status not recorded). Some clones in this sample may be carry-over from other donors' samples. The chain carries TRBV7-6 and TRBJ1-5; 10 bases fit TRBD1. As DNA, the CDR3 is TGTGCCAGCAGCTCGGGACAGGGGACTCAGCCCCAGCATTTT. This translates into CASSSGQGTQPQHF. Looking up the rest from reference TRBV7-6 and TRBJ1-5 gives the full variable domain: GAGVSQSPRYKVTKRGQDVALRCDPISGHVSLYWYRQALGQGPEFLTYFNYEAQQDKSGLPNDRFSAERPEGSISTLTIQRTEQRDSAMYRCASSSGQGTQPQHFGDGTRLSIL.